This is a list of T cell receptor beta chains from one sample in a study of human T cells and chemical hapten exposure. TCRdb used MiXCR to reprocess the RACE reads, holding one entry per CDR3 protein. The sample lists tens of thousands of distinct CDR3 sequences, less than 4% occurring once. This material consisted of whole blood, taken in connection with sensitization to the hapten diphenylcyclopropenone (DPC). Receptors originate from a man aged 35 to 55 with alopecia areata. Some clones in this sample may be carry-over from other donors' samples. The conserved cysteine and the conserved F or W are not part of the CDR3 here.

J,V,CDR3
TRBJ2-3,TRBV5-1,ASSLAGGQDTQY
TRBJ2-7,TRBV9,ASSVGGLGFPYEQY
TRBJ2-3,TRBV6-1,ASNGDISTDTQY
TRBJ1-1,TRBV6-6,ASSPERLNTEAF
TRBJ1-5,TRBV6-1,ASSVSSPVTAQPQH
TRBJ2-5,TRBV6-5,ASTGSGETQY
TRBJ2-5,TRBV12-3/TRBV12-4,ASSFIRQETQY
TRBJ1-2,TRBV10-3,AISEGSYT
TRBJ2-5,TRBV20-1,SANRGSQETQY
TRBJ1-1,TRBV29-1,SAGQGKNTEAF
TRBJ2-7,TRBV20-1,SLTTVVVDEQY
TRBJ1-6,TRBV20-1,SARDSPMGGSPLH
TRBJ1-1,TRBV30,ALIRAEAF
TRBJ1-6,TRBV28,ASSLGTVNSPLH
TRBJ2-3,TRBV5-1,ASSLGTASTDTQY
TRBJ1-1,TRBV19,ASNLPGGARTEAF
TRBJ2-3,TRBV7-9,ASSLAGSSTDTQY
TRBJ2-5,TRBV6-2/TRBV6-3,ASSYFQETQY
TRBJ2-1,TRBV20-1,SAPLSYNEQF
TRBJ2-5,TRBV5-4,ASSLAGIQETQY
TRBJ1-2,TRBV25-1,ASSLGTGRRGYT
TRBJ2-7,TRBV29-1,SVAGLAGDSYEQY
TRBJ2-7,TRBV10-3,AISVLDRAYEQY
TRBJ2-7,TRBV7-2,ASSLAVGTSSYEQY
TRBJ2-7,TRBV6-2/TRBV6-3,ASQGQPYEQY
TRBJ2-1,TRBV29-1,SVVSGTSGREQF
TRBJ2-3,TRBV5-4,ASSRAANTQY
TRBJ2-6,TRBV7-6,ASSLEAPAQDSGANVLT
TRBJ2-5,TRBV5-4,ASSLVVAGGVETQY
TRBJ1-2,TRBV2,ASSEGHRYGYT
TRBJ2-1,TRBV6-1,ASSAPRDEQF
TRBJ1-6,TRBV12-3/TRBV12-4,ASSPGTVNSPLH
TRBJ2-7,TRBV9,ASSRGTSGGYEQY
TRBJ1-1,TRBV6-2/TRBV6-3,ASRGGMNTEAF
TRBJ2-5,TRBV11-2,ASSLGSQPTLSQETQY
TRBJ2-7,TRBV12-3/TRBV12-4,ASSLGGRRQY
TRBJ2-3,TRBV7-2,ASSLGYYDSTDTQY
TRBJ1-1,TRBV11-2,ASSSSPNTEAF
TRBJ2-3,TRBV25-1,ASSVVGSRADTQY
TRBJ1-6,TRBV28,ASSFTGTGGSSNSPLH
TRBJ2-1,TRBV9,ASSVGQGVSEQF
TRBJ1-6,TRBV11-2,ASSLSWTGTNSPLH